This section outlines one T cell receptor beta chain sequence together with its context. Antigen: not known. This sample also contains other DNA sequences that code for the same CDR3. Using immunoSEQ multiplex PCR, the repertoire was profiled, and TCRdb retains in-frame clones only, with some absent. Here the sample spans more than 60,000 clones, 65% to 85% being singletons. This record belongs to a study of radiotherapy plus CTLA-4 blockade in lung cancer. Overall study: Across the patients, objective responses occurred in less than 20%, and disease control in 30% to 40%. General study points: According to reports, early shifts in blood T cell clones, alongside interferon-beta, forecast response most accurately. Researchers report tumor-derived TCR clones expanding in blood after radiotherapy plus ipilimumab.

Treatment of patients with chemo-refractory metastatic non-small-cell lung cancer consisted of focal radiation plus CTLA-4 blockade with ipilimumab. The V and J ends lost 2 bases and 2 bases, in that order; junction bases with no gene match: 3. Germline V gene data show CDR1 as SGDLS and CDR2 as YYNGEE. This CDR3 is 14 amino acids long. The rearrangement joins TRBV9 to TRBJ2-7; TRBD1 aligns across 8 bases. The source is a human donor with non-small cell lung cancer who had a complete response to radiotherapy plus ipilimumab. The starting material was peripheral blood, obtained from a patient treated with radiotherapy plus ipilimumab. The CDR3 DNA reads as TGTGCCAGCAGCGTTGGGACAGGTACCTACGAGCAGTACTTC. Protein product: CASSVGTGTYEQYF.